This T cell receptor (beta chain) was sequenced for a study of lymphopenia after photon versus proton radiotherapy. Regarding the study as a whole: Post-nadir diversity loss with photons came from oligoclonal expansion, particularly CD8+ Temra cells. Only patients who died were analyzed for survival; proton advantage is unproven.

The ends were cut back, 2 bases at V and 1 base at J, with 12 bases in the middle. Germline V gene lookup returns CDR1 SGHRS and CDR2 YFSETQ. This CDR3 has 15 amino acids. As concerns this clone: Its antigen is undetermined.

Clones were sequenced by immunoSEQ multiplex PCR, and TCRdb holds only the in-frame ones, with some missing. This sample carries some 30,000 clones, roughly 86% of them seen once, and the ten largest clones take around 50%. The gene calls are TRBV5-1 and TRBJ1-1; possibly TRBD1 for D (6 bases). This sequence originates from a woman aged 60-70 years with cholangiocarcinoma. Some clones in this sample may be carry-over from other donors' samples. The specimen comprised peripheral blood, sampled from a patient treated with proton-based radiotherapy. The CDR3 DNA follows: TGCGCCAGCAGCTTTGTCAGGGGACCGAACACTGAAGCTTTCTTT. This codes for CASSFVRGPNTEAFF.